A selection of T cell receptor beta chains follows, all from one sample in a study of post-analysis software for immune sequencing data. Each CDR3 protein is one row after TCRdb ran MiXCR on the PCR reads. The data contain over 300,000 distinct CDR3 sequences, approximately 33% of them singletons. Sequenced input: blood. These receptors all come from a girl under 18 with multiple sclerosis. CDR3s include the opening cysteine and the closing phenylalanine or tryptophan. The D gene is left open where the match is weak. For some rows the clone size is stated as once, few or many, or as a class when expanded; others skip it.

d_call: -
v_call: TRBV7-9
j_call: TRBJ1-6
clone_size: -
cdr3_aa: CASSLEGTGNSPLHF
cdr3_nt: TGTGCCAGCAGCTTAGAAGGGACGGGCAATTCACCCCTCCACTTT

d_call: -
v_call: TRBV20-1
j_call: TRBJ2-7
clone_size: few
cdr3_aa: CSVRLADRDEQYF
cdr3_nt: TGCAGTGTTCGACTGGCTGATCGCGACGAGCAGTACTTC

d_call: -
v_call: TRBV12-3/TRBV12-4
j_call: TRBJ1-2
clone_size: -
cdr3_aa: CASSLGGQGHGYTF
cdr3_nt: TGTGCCAGCAGTTTAGGGGGGCAGGGACATGGCTACACCTTC

d_call: TRBD1
v_call: TRBV2
j_call: TRBJ2-7
clone_size: few
cdr3_aa: CASSKQGAVTYEQYF
cdr3_nt: TGTGCCAGCAGCAAGCAGGGGGCTGTTACCTACGAGCAGTACTTC

d_call: TRBD1
v_call: TRBV5-1
j_call: TRBJ2-1
clone_size: many
cdr3_aa: CASSLDRGNEQFF
cdr3_nt: TGCGCCAGCAGCTTGGACAGGGGGAATGAGCAGTTCTTC

d_call: TRBD1
v_call: TRBV29-1
j_call: TRBJ1-4
clone_size: -
cdr3_aa: CSVEGGQGAEREKLFF
cdr3_nt: TGCAGCGTTGAAGGGGGACAGGGGGCCGAACGGGAAAAACTGTTTTTT

d_call: -
v_call: TRBV7-7
j_call: TRBJ2-5
clone_size: -
cdr3_aa: CASSLARESVETQYF
cdr3_nt: TGTGCTAGCAGCTTAGCGAGGGAGAGTGTGGAGACCCAGTACTTC

d_call: -
v_call: TRBV28
j_call: TRBJ1-1
clone_size: -
cdr3_aa: CASSLTRDGGTEAFF
cdr3_nt: TGTGCCAGCAGCTTAACGAGGGACGGGGGCACTGAAGCTTTCTTT

d_call: -
v_call: TRBV7-2
j_call: TRBJ2-5
clone_size: -
cdr3_aa: CASSLSGLQETQYF
cdr3_nt: TGTGCCAGCAGCTTAAGCGGGCTCCAAGAGACCCAGTACTTC

d_call: -
v_call: TRBV5-6
j_call: TRBJ2-2
clone_size: once
cdr3_aa: CASSGPPGTTNTGELFF
cdr3_nt: TGTGCCAGCAGCGGTCCTCCCGGGACGACGAACACCGGGGAGCTGTTTTTT

d_call: -
v_call: TRBV28
j_call: TRBJ1-6
clone_size: -
cdr3_aa: CASGFRPLNSPLHF
cdr3_nt: TGTGCCAGCGGATTCCGCCCACTTAATTCACCCCTCCACTTT